This T cell receptor beta chain emerged from a study of T-cell memory formation after mild COVID-19. Study-level points and caveats: Prior to infection, memory already included some responding clones, suggesting cross-reactive memory joined.

The CDR3 extends over 14 amino acids. Germline CDR1 and CDR2: SGHTA and FQGNSA. This clonotype was counted between two and nine times. Its target is not known. The junction shows a germline mismatch at one end, possibly a read error. Using its own MiXCR run on the 5' RACE reads, TCRdb lists one record per CDR3 protein. Of about half a million distinct CDR3 sequences listed, roughly 18% are singletons. The sequenced material came from PBMCs or a T cell subset sorted from them (not recorded which). The V and J genes are TRBV7-2 and TRBJ2-1, with D maybe TRBD1 (6 bases). The clonotype comes from an adult woman who had mild COVID-19 (a few samples of this study predate the infection). Cell type and time point are not known. The DNA for the CDR3 is TGTGCCAGCAGCTCGAGGGGGTTAGCCGCCGCGTTGATCTTC. It translates to CASSSRGLAAALIF.